This TCR beta chain originates from a study of blood T cell repertoires in COVID-19. Study background: The origin of the acute and convalescent COVID-19 samples was the United States, Italy and Spain. T cells, B-cell-depleted T cells, or PBMCs supplied cDNA or gDNA.

Among Cohort 3 donors, those recovered had two negative PCRs, clearance, or symptom resolution. Authors' data handling: Reference gene primer amplification gave nucleated cell count estimates. Here immunoSEQ multiplex PCR was the method, and the copy in TCRdb shows in-frame clones only, minus some. That table gives V, J and clone size, and the DNA gave D and trimming. This table holds a few hundred thousand clones, just under 90% found once. The CDR3 is 16 residues long. V lost 5 bases to trimming and J lost 2 bases; unmatched junction nucleotides: 8. Looked up from germline, CDR1 is LNHDA and CDR2 is SQIVND (reference sequence).

The receptor's source is a man younger than 40 who had recovered from COVID-19. The sequencing sample was made of PBMCs or T cells enriched from blood (not recorded which). V is TRBV19 and J is TRBJ1-5; 8 nucleotides line up with TRBD1. CDR3 DNA: TGTGCCAGTAGTTTCTCTTTGGACAGGGGCAATCAGCCCCAGCATTTT. Protein: CASSFSLDRGNQPQHF. The whole variable domain, remainder taken from reference TRBV19 and TRBJ1-5, is DGGITQSPKYLFRKEGQNVTLSCEQNLNHDAMYWYRQDPGQGLRLIYYSQIVNDFQKGDIAEGYSVSREKKESFPLTVTSAQKNPTAFYLCASSFSLDRGNQPQHFGDGTRLSIL.